The 9 T cell receptor beta chains given below trace back to one sample, sequenced in a study of shared clonotypes between healthy human individuals. Some clones are missing from TCRdb's copy, which holds only in-frame ones; the method was immunoSEQ multiplex PCR. The repertoire holds some 980,000 clones, over 75% seen once, with approximately 1.5% in the top ten. Sequencing was carried out using memory CD4+ T cells sorted from blood. Subset defined: CD45RA-negative fraction. These receptors were collected from a man between 18 and 29 years old in good health.

This clone appeared a few times. A junction end diverges from the germline sequence, so it may reflect a read error. The chain couples TRBV5-6 to TRBJ1-2; D is uncertain. Looked up from germline, CDR1 is SGHDT and CDR2 is YYEEEE. The CDR3 consists of 12 residues. CDR3 loop: CASSLANGVSAF. The CDR3 DNA sequence: TGTGCCAGCAGCTTGGCCAACGGGGTCTCGGCCTTC.

This clone showed up just a few times. The genes are TRBV15 and TRBJ2-3, with 7 bases identical to TRBD2. V lost 0 bases to trimming and J lost 4 bases; unmatched junction nucleotides: 1. This CDR3 region has 14 residues. Germline V lookup: CDR1 LNHNV, CDR2 YYDKDF (reference sequence). The CDR3 protein is CATSRDRGADTQYF. The DNA for the CDR3 is TGTGCCACCAGCAGAGATCGGGGGGCAGATACGCAGTATTTT.

The genes are TRBV15 and TRBJ2-7; D call uncertain. The length of the CDR3 is 14 residues. With 3 bases removed from V and 0 bases from J, the gap between germline ends came to 9 bases. Germline V CDR1 and CDR2: LNHNV, YYDKDF (reference sequence). CDR3 DNA sequence: TGTGCCACCAGCAGGGGCGTTCACTCCTACGAGCAGTACTTC. Translated: CATSRGVHSYEQYF. Based on the CDR3 plus reference TRBV15 and TRBJ2-7, the full variable domain is DAMVIQNPRYQVTQFGKPVTLSCSQTLNHNVMYWYQQKSSQAPKLLFHYYDKDFNNEADTPDNFQSRRPNTSFCFLDIRSPGLGDTAMYLCATSRGVHSYEQYFGPGTRLTVT.

The chain is built from TRBV27 and TRBJ2-2; D is uncertain. CDR3 length equals 14 residues. V lost 3 bases to trimming and J lost 1 base, with 6 bases between them. Per the germline V gene, CDR1 is MNHEY and CDR2 is SMNVEV (reference sequence). The CDR3, as DNA: TGTGCCAGCAGTTTCCTGCGGAACACCGGGGAGCTGTTTTTT. Encoded protein: CASSFLRNTGELFF.

The rearrangement uses TRBV5-4 and TRBJ2-3, with D perhaps TRBD1 (5 bases). The V end was cut by 4 bases, the J end by 4 bases, with 16 bases between. The germline V gene encodes CDR1 SGHNT and CDR2 YYREEE (reference sequence). The CDR3 contains 15 residues. CDR3 residues: CASSLLREGSDTQYF. The CDR3 nucleotides are TGTGCCAGCAGCCTCCTCAGGGAAGGGTCAGATACGCAGTATTTT.

V usage is TRBV20-1 and J usage is TRBJ2-1; D is unresolved. Germline-derived CDR1 and CDR2 are DFQATT and SNEGSKA (reference sequence). The CDR3 sequence is 10 residues long. Trimming took 6 bases from V and 4 from J, leaving 4 bases between them. The CDR3 is CSAHYNEQFF. DNA of the CDR3: TGCAGTGCGCATTACAATGAGCAGTTCTTC.

The J gene is TRBJ2-4, the V gene TRBV5-1; unclear D gene. Deletions cut 0 bases from V and 3 bases from J, with 10 bases between. The CDR3 totals 15 residues. From germline, CDR1 is SGHRS and CDR2 YFSETQ. CDR3 amino acids: CASSLGSLSKNIQYF. The CDR3 coding sequence is TGCGCCAGCAGCTTGGGAAGTCTAAGCAAAAACATTCAGTACTTC.

This CDR3 reads CASSFRRGFGDEQFF. CDR3 in DNA: TGTGCCAGCAGCTTCCGCCGGGGATTCGGCGATGAGCAGTTCTTC. The chain uses TRBV5-8 and TRBJ2-1, with a tentative D call TRBD2 (5 bases). This CDR3 is built from 15 residues. Germline assignment: CDR1 SGHTS and CDR2 YDEGEE. V lost 2 bases to trimming and J lost 8 bases, with 17 bases between them.

This clone showed up just a few times. V and J are TRBV2 and TRBJ1-1, with a possible D match to TRBD1 (5 bases). CDR3 length: 12 residues. CDR1 and CDR2 (germline): SNHLY, FYNNEI. The V gene lost 7 bases and the J gene lost 6 bases, with 12 bases spanning the gap. This CDR3 is CASKGDSAEAFF. The CDR3 bases are TGTGCCAGCAAAGGGGATTCGGCTGAAGCTTTCTTT.